Each of the 32 T cell receptor beta chains below was sequenced from the same sample in a study of T cells expressing NK-cell markers (dated by TCRdb to the early 2020s). The library was generated by 5' RACE. TCRdb names Illumina HiSeq 2000 as the instrument used. The reads were reprocessed in TCRdb, with one entry per CDR3 protein sequence and no accompanying DNA. This sample's table has entries for approximately 22,000 distinct CDR3 sequences. 45% to 60% of the sample is held by the ten biggest clonotypes. The material sequenced was blood T cells: a sorted CD56 or NKG2C T cell subset, CD4+ or CD8+ T cells, or bulk PBMC T cells (not recorded which). The origin of the receptors is a man aged 18-70 years in good health.

This chain connects TRBV2 to TRBJ2-2; the TCRdb call, TRBD2, lacks DNA for checking. This CDR3 has 16 residues. Germline V gene data show CDR1 as SNHLY and CDR2 as FYNNEI. The CDR3 protein is CATRTSGGQNAGELFF.

The CDR3 protein is CASSPILGSSYNEQFF. The V and J genes are TRBV5-1 and TRBJ2-1. The CDR3 spans 16 residues. CDR1 SGHRS and CDR2 YFSETQ come from the germline V gene.

The V call is TRBV7-8, the J call TRBJ2-7; no DNA is available, so the TRBD1 call from TCRdb remains unchecked. CDR1 and CDR2 (germline): SGHVS, FQNEAQ. The CDR3 runs 12 residues. The CDR3 region is CASSPVSGQQYF.

The V call is TRBV30, the J call TRBJ2-5; TCRdb designates TRBD1, a call that cannot be tested without DNA. The CDR3 sequence is 13 residues long. The germline V gene encodes CDR1 GTSNPN and CDR2 SVGIG (reference sequence). The CDR3 spells CAWHQGLGETQYF.

This chain connects TRBV7-2 to TRBJ1-2; without DNA, the TCRdb call of TRBD1 cannot be checked. This CDR3 contains 15 residues. The germline V gene encodes CDR1 SGHTA and CDR2 FQGNSA. The CDR3 reads CASSLGRGANYGYTF.

J is TRBJ2-7 and V is TRBV6-5; TCRdb indicates TRBD1, and absent DNA this call remains unverified. In germline, CDR1 is MNHEY, CDR2 SVGAGI. The CDR3 length is 16 residues. Here the CDR3 reads CASSYISGSPSYEQYF.

The chain links TRBV30 to TRBJ1-1; TCRdb calls TRBD1, which cannot be checked without DNA. This CDR3 has 13 amino acids. CDR1 is GTSNPN, CDR2 SVGIG, per germline (reference sequence). The CDR3 here is CAWRTQGVTEAFF.

The genes are TRBV5-4 and TRBJ2-1; absent DNA, TCRdb's TRBD2 call cannot be checked. The CDR3 runs 17 residues. Germline CDR1 reads SGHNT; CDR2 reads YYREEE (reference sequence). CDR3 amino acids: CASSVASGGALYNEQFF. Supplemented by reference TRBV5-4 and TRBJ2-1, the full variable domain reads ETGVTQSPTHLIKTRGQQVTLRCSSQSGHNTVSWYQQALGQGPQFIFQYYREEENGRGNFPPRFSGLQFPNYSSELNVNALELDDSALYLCASSVASGGALYNEQFFGPGTRLTVL.

The CDR3 sequence is CASSDGQGGMYEQYF. V gene TRBV12-3 or TRBV12-4 combines with J gene TRBJ2-7; no DNA is available, so the TRBD1 call from TCRdb remains unchecked. The CDR3 has 15 amino acids.

The chain links TRBV20-1 to TRBJ2-1; TCRdb outputs TRBD1, but without DNA this stays unchecked. CDR1 DFQATT and CDR2 SNEGSKA come from the germline V gene (reference sequence). The CDR3 loop spans 17 amino acids. The CDR3 here is CSARGEDRGSSYNEQFF.

This chain joins TRBV7-3 and TRBJ1-1. The CDR3 totals 13 residues. Germline values: CDR1 SGHTA, CDR2 FQGTGA. The CDR3 is CASSRTGNREAFF.

The chain combines TRBV24-1 with TRBJ2-7; TCRdb reports TRBD1, a call that lacks DNA to check it against. Germline-derived CDR1 and CDR2 are KGHDR and SFDVKD. The CDR3 runs to 15 residues. This chain's CDR3 is CATSAWTGGLYEQYF.

This sequence joins TRBV5-1 and TRBJ1-6; TCRdb returns TRBD1, unconfirmable since there is no DNA. The CDR3 runs 14 residues. Germline V gene sequence: CDR1 SGHRS, CDR2 YFSETQ. The CDR3 region is CASSSQGENSPLHF.

The chain combines TRBV20-1 with TRBJ2-1; there is no DNA to check the TCRdb D call of TRBD2. CDR3 length: 15 residues. Germline values: CDR1 DFQATT, CDR2 SNEGSKA (reference sequence). CDR3 residues: CSAPPAAGVINEQFF.

The chain recombines TRBV9 with TRBJ2-7; TCRdb's D call of TRBD2 is untestable without DNA. This CDR3 is built from 13 residues. Germline values: CDR1 SGDLS, CDR2 YYNGEE. CDR3 amino acids: CASSGSGRGEQYF.

The rearrangement joins TRBV5-1 to TRBJ1-2. The CDR3 length is 14 residues. The germline gives CDR1 SGHRS, CDR2 YFSETQ. The CDR3 sequence is CASSWGTLGYGYTF. The full variable domain, rest sourced from reference TRBV5-1 and TRBJ1-2, is KAGVTQTPRYLIKTRGQQVTLSCSPISGHRSVSWYQQTPGQGLQFLFEYFSETQRNKGNFPGRFSGRQFSNSRSEMNVSTLELGDSALYLCASSWGTLGYGYTFGSGTRLTVV.

The chain uses TRBV7-2 and TRBJ1-5. In germline, CDR1 is SGHTA, CDR2 FQGNSA. The CDR3 loop spans 14 amino acids. CDR3: CASSLGVSNQPQHF. Using reference TRBV7-2 and TRBJ1-5 for the parts outside the CDR3, the full variable domain is GAGVSQSPSNKVTEKGKDVELRCDPISGHTALYWYRQSLGQGLEFLIYFQGNSAPDKSGLPSDRFSAERTGGSVSTLTIQRTQQEDSAVYLCASSLGVSNQPQHFGDGTRLSIL.

The V gene is TRBV4-2, the J gene TRBJ2-6; TCRdb gives TRBD2 as the D gene, but with no DNA this cannot be confirmed. Germline CDR1 and CDR2: LGHNA and YNFKEQ. This CDR3 region has 16 residues. CDR3 sequence: CASSPAQVSGANVLTF.

The rearrangement links TRBV5-1 to TRBJ1-3; the TCRdb D gene call, TRBD1, has no DNA to confirm it. The CDR3 extends over 16 amino acids. The germline V gene encodes CDR1 SGHRS and CDR2 YFSETQ. CDR3 region: CASSLEGPGSGNTIYF.

The chain has TRBV7-8 and TRBJ2-7; TCRdb gives TRBD1 as the D gene, but with no DNA this cannot be confirmed. There are 17 residues in the CDR3. Germline V gene sequence: CDR1 SGHVS, CDR2 FQNEAQ. The CDR3 loop reads CASSPNPGTGSSYEQYF.

The V call is TRBV21-1, the J call TRBJ2-4; the D call of TRBD1 rests on TCRdb alone, since no DNA is present to check it. TRBV21-1 is classified as a pseudogene. This CDR3 region has 16 residues. This chain's CDR3 is CASSKVRGQGACIQYF.

J is TRBJ1-5 and V is TRBV10-3. The CDR3 sequence is 13 residues long. Per the germline V gene, CDR1 is ENHRY and CDR2 is SYGVKD. CDR3 in amino acids: CATALGNNQPQHF.

The chain is built from TRBV19 and TRBJ2-7; TCRdb picks TRBD2, but there is no DNA to check that call. The CDR3 is 16 amino acids. The germline gives CDR1 LNHDA, CDR2 SQIVND (reference sequence). The CDR3 protein is CASSMPGLGLFHEQYF. Full variable domain (missing parts from reference TRBV19 and TRBJ2-7): DGGITQSPKYLFRKEGQNVTLSCEQNLNHDAMYWYRQDPGQGLRLIYYSQIVNDFQKGDIAEGYSVSREKKESFPLTVTSAQKNPTAFYLCASSMPGLGLFHEQYFGPGTRLTVT.

The chain uses TRBV7-2 and TRBJ1-1; the TCRdb D gene call, TRBD1, has no DNA to confirm it. The germline gives CDR1 SGHTA, CDR2 FQGNSA. The CDR3 length is 13 residues. The CDR3 sequence is CASSLVEGIEAFF.

The chain employs TRBV27 and TRBJ1-1. This CDR3 contains 13 residues. The germline V gene has CDR1 MNHEY and CDR2 SMNVEV (reference sequence). The CDR3 sequence is CASNGQADTEAFF.

The rearrangement links TRBV7-2 to TRBJ2-5; there is no DNA to check the TCRdb D call of TRBD1. This CDR3 is 14 amino acids long. Germline V gene sequence: CDR1 SGHTA, CDR2 FQGNSA. CDR3 in amino acids: CASSQQGAYETQYF. Complete variable domain (other parts from reference TRBV7-2 and TRBJ2-5): GAGVSQSPSNKVTEKGKDVELRCDPISGHTALYWYRQSLGQGLEFLIYFQGNSAPDKSGLPSDRFSAERTGGSVSTLTIQRTQQEDSAVYLCASSQQGAYETQYFGPGTRLLVL.

The rearrangement links TRBV4-1 to TRBJ2-1; as DNA is missing, the TRBD1 call by TCRdb cannot be tested. Germline V gene data show CDR1 as MGHRA and CDR2 as YSYEKL. The CDR3 contains 15 residues. CDR3 in amino acids: CASSPAGARYNEQFF.

The CDR3 region is CASSLEISDTQYF. The rearrangement joins TRBV5-4 to TRBJ2-3. This CDR3 is built from 13 residues. Germline lookup yields CDR1 SGHNT and CDR2 YYREEE (reference sequence).

The chain uses TRBV28 and TRBJ2-1. Germline-derived CDR1 and CDR2 are MDHEN and SYDVKM. This CDR3 contains 16 residues. CDR3 sequence: CASSFGVRIFSNEQFF.

The chain recombines TRBV12-3 or TRBV12-4 with TRBJ2-2; TCRdb's assignment of TRBD1 cannot be checked, as there is no DNA. The CDR3 sequence is 13 residues long. CDR3 protein: CASSPQGAGELFF.

The chain carries TRBV7-2 and TRBJ1-3; the D call from TCRdb, TRBD1, cannot be confirmed without DNA. The germline V gene has CDR1 SGHTA and CDR2 FQGNSA. This CDR3 region has 14 residues. The CDR3 protein is CASSRTPGGNTIYF. The full variable domain, with the rest looked up from reference TRBV7-2 and TRBJ1-3, is GAGVSQSPSNKVTEKGKDVELRCDPISGHTALYWYRQSLGQGLEFLIYFQGNSAPDKSGLPSDRFSAERTGGSVSTLTIQRTQQEDSAVYLCASSRTPGGNTIYFGEGSWLTVV.

The genes are TRBV12-3 or TRBV12-4 and TRBJ2-6. The CDR3 contains 16 residues. The CDR3 protein is CASSFWVTSGANVLTF.